These T cell receptor beta chains were read from a single sample in a study of TIL therapy for anti-PD-1-resistant metastatic lung cancer. Using immunoSEQ multiplex PCR, the repertoire was profiled, and TCRdb retains in-frame clones only, with some absent. The data show roughly 50,000 clones, around 64% seen once. Specimen: tumor tissue, collected at baseline. The receptors stem from a person between 25 and 79 years old with non-small cell lung cancer. Each CDR3 is given with its conserved first and last residue. The order of the fields is J gene, clone size, D gene, V gene, CDR3 DNA, CDR3 protein. The D gene is left open where the match is weak. Where a row states a size, it is once, few, many or the class of an expanded clone; other rows omit it.

>TRBJ1-3|NA|NA|TRBV6-6
TGTGCCAGCAGAGGCGATCCCTCGGGAAACACCATATATTTT
CASRGDPSGNTIYF
>TRBJ2-1|NA|TRBD2|TRBV7-9
TGTGCCAGCAGCTCGGGACTAGCGGGTTGGAATGAGCAGTTCTTC
CASSSGLAGWNEQFF
>TRBJ1-5|NA|NA|TRBV5-5
TGTGCCAGCAGCTTGAATACAGATAGCAATCAGCCCCAGCATTTT
CASSLNTDSNQPQHF
>TRBJ2-7|NA|NA|TRBV18
TGTGCCAGCTCACCGGATCTTAGCTCCTACGAGCAGTACTTC
CASSPDLSSYEQYF
>TRBJ1-1|NA|TRBD1|TRBV27
TGTGCCAGCAGCCACCCGGGACAGGGGAGAGAAGCTTTCTTT
CASSHPGQGREAFF
>TRBJ2-1|NA|NA|TRBV2
TGTGCCAGCAGTGAATTTACTAGGGGTGAGCAGTTCTTC
CASSEFTRGEQFF
>TRBJ1-5|NA|NA|TRBV28
TGTGCCAGCAGTTTTCCGACACAAGGTGTTCGGCCCCAGCATTTT
CASSFPTQGVRPQHF
>TRBJ2-7|once|NA|TRBV28
TGTGCCAGCATCGGGGGCTACGAGCAGTACTTC
CASIGGYEQYF
>TRBJ2-1|NA|TRBD2|TRBV10-2
TGCGCCAGCAGTATAGCGGGGAAAGGTGAGCAGTTCTTC
CASSIAGKGEQFF
>TRBJ1-2|NA|TRBD1|TRBV13
TGTGCCAGCAGCTTAGGGACCGGGACAGGGAGCTATGGCTACACCTTC
CASSLGTGTGSYGYTF
>TRBJ1-6|NA|TRBD1|TRBV25-1
TGTGCCAGCAGTAGGACAGGGCGAAATTCACCCCTCCACTTT
CASSRTGRNSPLHF
>TRBJ2-1|NA|TRBD2|TRBV7-9
TGTGCCAGCAGCTCTAGCGGGAGCCCTAAACATGAGCAGTTCTTC
CASSSSGSPKHEQFF
>TRBJ2-1|NA|NA|TRBV5-1
TGCGCCAGCAGCTTTCAGGGTTACAATGAGCAGTTCTTC
CASSFQGYNEQFF
>TRBJ1-5|many|TRBD1|TRBV7-2
TGTGCCAGCAGTCCGACAGGGCCGCAGCCCCAGCATTTT
CASSPTGPQPQHF
>TRBJ2-1|once|NA|TRBV28
TGTGCCAGCAGCGAGGGTGGGAGCGAGAATGAGCAGTTCTTC
CASSEGGSENEQFF
>TRBJ1-5|NA|NA|TRBV6-1
TGTGCCAGCAGTGCATACGGCAATCAGCCCCAGCATTTT
CASSAYGNQPQHF
>TRBJ1-3|NA|NA|TRBV15
TGTGCCACCAGCCAGGGCCGCCTCTCTGGAAACACCATATATTTT
CATSQGRLSGNTIYF
>TRBJ2-1|NA|NA|TRBV29-1
TGCAGCGTCCTTTCCCGATGGGAGCAGTTCTTC
CSVLSRWEQFF
>TRBJ1-1|NA|NA|TRBV30
TGTGCCTGGAGTCTCGCAACTGAAGCTTTCTTT
CAWSLATEAFF
>TRBJ2-5|NA|TRBD2|TRBV30
TGTGCCTGGAGTGTACGGGGGGGGTTAGGAGAGACCCAGTACTTC
CAWSVRGGLGETQYF
>TRBJ2-1|NA|TRBD1|TRBV5-1
TGCGCCAGCAGCTTAGACAGGGGGCTCAATGAGCAGTTCTTC
CASSLDRGLNEQFF
>TRBJ2-7|NA|NA|TRBV19
TGTGCCAGTACCTCAGCAGTCAGGGAAGAGCAGTACTTC
CASTSAVREEQYF
>TRBJ1-4|once|NA|TRBV30
TGTGCCTGGAGTCCAGGACCCCGGGGTGAAAAACTGTTTTTT
CAWSPGPRGEKLFF
>TRBJ2-3|NA|NA|TRBV10-3
TGTGCCATCAGTGAGTCGACAGATACGCAGTATTTT
CAISESTDTQYF
>TRBJ2-7|NA|TRBD1|TRBV4-1
TGCGCCAGCAGCCAAGGACAGGGTGGCGGTGGGGCCTACGAGCAGTACTTC
CASSQGQGGGGAYEQYF
>TRBJ2-7|NA|NA|TRBV5-1
TGCGCCAGCAGCTTAGCGGACGGGCAGGTGGAGCAGTACTTC
CASSLADGQVEQYF
>TRBJ2-7|NA|NA|TRBV2
TGTGCCAGCAGTGAAGCCGGGGTACTCTTC
CASSEAGVLF
>TRBJ2-2|NA|NA|TRBV11-2
TGTGCCAGCAGCTTAGTCCCAGGAAGGCTGGCCGGGGAGCTGTTTTTT
CASSLVPGRLAGELFF
>TRBJ2-1|NA|NA|TRBV5-1
TGCGCCAGCAGCACCCGAAACAGGATCCACTACAATGAGCAGTTCTTC
CASSTRNRIHYNEQFF
>TRBJ2-3|NA|NA|TRBV6-6
TGTGCCAGCAGTTACGACTACACAGATACGCAGTATTTT
CASSYDYTDTQYF
>TRBJ2-7|NA|NA|TRBV4-1
TGCGCCAGCAGCCAAGAAACAGGTGACGAGCAGTACTTC
CASSQETGDEQYF
>TRBJ2-6|once|TRBD1|TRBV5-4
TGTGCCAGCAGCTTGGGAGGGACAGGACTCTCTGGGGCCAACGTCCTGACTTTC
CASSLGGTGLSGANVLTF
>TRBJ1-2|NA|NA|TRBV11-2
TGTGCCAGCAGCTTTAATGCGTTGCTGGGCTATGGCTACACCTTC
CASSFNALLGYGYTF
>TRBJ2-2|NA|TRBD1|TRBV7-6
TGTGCCAGCAGCTTAGATCAGGGGGCAATCGGGGAGCTGTTTTTT
CASSLDQGAIGELFF
>TRBJ2-7|NA|TRBD2|TRBV6-5
TGTGCCAGCAGTTCCCTCGCGGGGGGCTACGAGCAGTACTTC
CASSSLAGGYEQYF
>TRBJ2-3|NA|NA|TRBV19
TGTGCCAGTAGTAATTATGCAGGCAGCACAGATACGCAGTATTTT
CASSNYAGSTDTQYF
>TRBJ2-3|NA|NA|TRBV28
TGTGCCAGCAGTTTTGTCACAGAGAAGGATACGCAGTATTTT
CASSFVTEKDTQYF
>TRBJ2-1|few|NA|TRBV6-6
TGTGCCAGCAGTTACTCCCTAAAGAGCTCCTACAATGAGCAGTTCTTC
CASSYSLKSSYNEQFF
>TRBJ2-3|NA|NA|TRBV9
TGTGCCAGCAGCGTAGTCGGGATTGGTATAGATACGCAGTATTTT
CASSVVGIGIDTQYF
>TRBJ2-2|NA|NA|TRBV28
TGTGCCAGCAGTTCGAACGGACCCCAAGGGGGTTTGAACACCGGGGAGCTGTTTTTT
CASSSNGPQGGLNTGELFF
>TRBJ2-1|NA|NA|TRBV11-2
TGTGCCAGCAGCTTAGAACGAGCCTACAATGAGCAGTTCTTC
CASSLERAYNEQFF
>TRBJ1-3|NA|NA|TRBV5-5
TGTGCCAGCAGTCTCTATCGCGAAAACACCATATATTTT
CASSLYRENTIYF
>TRBJ2-7|NA|NA|TRBV5-6
TGTGCCAGCAGCCCTGGTGCGGAGGGGGGCGTCTACGAGCAGTACTTC
CASSPGAEGGVYEQYF
>TRBJ1-4|NA|NA|TRBV5-5
TGTGCCAGCAACCTCCAGGGAGTCGATAAACTGTTTTTT
CASNLQGVDKLFF
>TRBJ2-2|NA|NA|TRBV9
TGTGCCAGCAGCCATCCATTACAGGCGGCGAACACCGGGGAGCTGTTTTTT
CASSHPLQAANTGELFF
>TRBJ1-5|NA|NA|TRBV1
TGCACCAGCAGCCAAGAGAAGGGGTGGCAGCCCCAGCATTTT
CTSSQEKGWQPQHF
>TRBJ1-3|NA|NA|TRBV9
TGTGCCAGCAGTTCCTCCCAGGGAAACACCATATATTTT
CASSSSQGNTIYF
>TRBJ1-3|NA|NA|TRBV19
TGTGCCAGTACGGTGGGGCCGACTCACACCATATATTTT
CASTVGPTHTIYF
>TRBJ2-3|NA|TRBD1|TRBV10-3
TGTGCCATCAGTGAAGGAAACAGGGGTGTCACAGATACGCAGTATTTT
CAISEGNRGVTDTQYF
>TRBJ2-1|few|TRBD2|TRBV19
TGTGCCAGTAGTAAAGTTAGGCCGCGGGGGGAGCAGTTCTTC
CASSKVRPRGEQFF
>TRBJ2-5|NA|TRBD2|TRBV5-1
TGCGCCAGCAGCTTGGTAGGCGGGGGGGTCGAGACCCAGTACTTC
CASSLVGGGVETQYF
>TRBJ2-1|few|NA|TRBV7-8
TGTGCCAGCAGCCGGGACACCTACAATGAGCAGTTCTTC
CASSRDTYNEQFF
>TRBJ2-5|NA|NA|TRBV29-1
TGCAGCGTTGATGGTGGCGGGGGCCGGGTGGAGACCCAGTACTTC
CSVDGGGGRVETQYF
>TRBJ2-2|NA|NA|TRBV18
TGTGCCAGCTCACTAAACCCCCTAGCGCGTACGAACACCGGGGAGCTGTTTTTT
CASSLNPLARTNTGELFF
>TRBJ2-3|NA|NA|TRBV7-2
TGTGCCAGCAGCCCGTCGGCGGTTCGGGAGTATTTT
CASSPSAVREYF
>TRBJ2-2|NA|TRBD1|TRBV4-1
TGCGCCAGCAGCCAAGCACAGGGGGCGAATGTCGGGGAGCTGTTTTTT
CASSQAQGANVGELFF
>TRBJ1-4|NA|NA|TRBV14
TGTGCCAGCAGCCAAGTGCAGGGCGGCCATGAAAAACTGTTTTTT
CASSQVQGGHEKLFF